This T cell receptor beta chain originates from a study of blood T cell repertoires in COVID-19. The data were produced by immunoSEQ multiplex PCR, yet TCRdb's version contains in-frame clones alone and is incomplete. There are almost 85,000 clones in the sample; around four fifths occur only once, and around 36% lies in the top ten. V gave up 3 bases and J gave up 6 bases, with 13 bases separating them. The germline V gene has CDR1 GTSNPN and CDR2 SVGIG (reference sequence). The CDR3 totals 13 residues. In this sample, this clone turned up once. The receptor's source is a man aged 80 or over with active or convalescent COVID-19. Sequencing used peripheral blood. The rearrangement links TRBV30 to TRBJ2-3; weak D call: TRBD1 (5 bases). The CDR3 DNA sequence: TGTGCCTGGAGGCGGTGGGGCCCGGATACGCAGTATTTT. Translating it yields CAWRRWGPDTQYF.